Listed below are T cell receptor beta chains from one sample, sequenced in a study of blood T cell repertoires in COVID-19. TCRdb's copy holds only in-frame clones and misses some; the assay was immunoSEQ multiplex PCR. This repertoire shows over 200,000 clones, around 86% found once; its top ten account for about 14%. The sample taken for sequencing was PBMCs or T cells enriched from blood (not recorded which). These receptors were collected from a man aged 18 to 30 who had recovered from COVID-19. Each CDR3 is given with its conserved first and last residue. D genes are given only for firm matches. Clone size is stated in some rows and not others, as once, few, many or a class when expanded.

V	D	size	length	J	CDR3	DNA
TRBV7-8	NA	NA	13	TRBJ2-5	CASSLFRQETQYF	TGTGCCAGCAGCTTATTCCGGCAAGAGACCCAGTACTTC
TRBV7-9	NA	NA	12	TRBJ2-7	CASSLVGDEQYF	TGTGCCAGCAGCCTGGTCGGGGACGAGCAGTACTTC
TRBV2	TRBD1	NA	15	TRBJ1-6	CASSEAGTEYSPLHF	TGTGCCAGCAGTGAAGCCGGGACAGAGTATTCACCCCTCCACTTT
TRBV5-1	NA	NA	15	TRBJ2-1	CASSLVASSYNEQFF	TGCGCCAGCAGCTTGGTTGCGAGCTCCTACAATGAGCAGTTCTTC
TRBV19	NA	NA	13	TRBJ1-1	CASSDSLNTEAFF	TGTGCCAGTAGCGACAGTTTGAACACTGAAGCTTTCTTT
TRBV10-3	NA	NA	14	TRBJ1-2	CAISESTGRHGYTF	TGTGCCATCAGTGAGTCGACAGGAAGGCATGGCTACACCTTC
TRBV5-4	NA	few	14	TRBJ1-1	CASSLPLRDTEAFF	TGTGCCAGCAGCTTACCTTTGCGGGACACTGAAGCTTTCTTT
TRBV7-9	NA	NA	11	TRBJ2-5	CASRNGGTQYF	TGTGCCAGCAGAAACGGAGGGACCCAGTACTTC
TRBV5-5	NA	NA	14	TRBJ1-2	CASSREGHNYGYTF	TGTGCCAGCAGCAGGGAGGGACATAACTATGGCTACACCTTC
TRBV29-1	NA	NA	13	TRBJ2-2	CSASLRGAGELFF	TGCAGCGCTAGCCTCAGGGGGGCCGGGGAGCTGTTTTTT
TRBV19	NA	NA	14	TRBJ2-2	CASSQGRNTGELFF	TGTGCCAGTAGTCAGGGTAGGAACACCGGGGAGCTGTTTTTT
TRBV27	NA	NA	17	TRBJ2-1	CASSASTVGLSYNEQFF	TGTGCCAGCAGTGCTTCCACAGTGGGCCTCTCCTACAATGAGCAGTTCTTC
TRBV10-2	TRBD1	NA	13	TRBJ1-2	CASRARQGWGYTF	TGCGCCAGCAGGGCGAGACAGGGCTGGGGCTACACCTTC
TRBV6-2/TRBV6-3	NA	NA	14	TRBJ1-3	CASSYIGSGNTIYF	TGTGCCAGCAGTTACATCGGGTCTGGAAACACCATATATTTT
TRBV5-1	TRBD1	NA	16	TRBJ1-1	CASSLWSGQHSTEAFF	TGCGCCAGCAGCTTGTGGTCGGGACAGCATTCCACTGAAGCTTTCTTT
TRBV4-1	NA	NA	14	TRBJ1-2	CASSQVGQGYGYTF	TGCGCCAGCAGCCAAGTCGGACAAGGGTATGGCTACACCTTC
TRBV27	TRBD2	few	15	TRBJ2-7	CASSFGAGPSYEQYF	TGTGCCAGCAGTTTTGGAGCGGGGCCGTCCTACGAGCAGTACTTC
TRBV11-2	NA	NA	15	TRBJ2-3	CASSLDDRSTDTQYF	TGTGCCAGCAGCTTAGACGACAGAAGCACAGATACGCAGTATTTT
TRBV19	NA	NA	16	TRBJ1-2	CASSRGQGIFGYGYTF	TGTGCCAGTAGTAGGGGGCAGGGGATTTTTGGATATGGCTACACCTTC
TRBV6-4	TRBD2	few	14	TRBJ2-3	CASSTGGAQDTQYF	TGTGCCAGCAGCACCGGGGGGGCCCAAGATACGCAGTATTTT
TRBV19	TRBD2	NA	17	TRBJ2-1	CASSIWTSGRTYNEQFF	TGTGCCAGTAGTATCTGGACTAGCGGGAGGACCTACAATGAGCAGTTCTTC
TRBV5-1	TRBD1	NA	15	TRBJ1-3	CASSRGQGNGNTIYF	TGCGCCAGCAGCAGGGGACAGGGAAATGGAAACACCATATATTTT
TRBV19	TRBD1	NA	13	TRBJ1-4	CASTRTGGEKLFF	TGTGCCAGTACTCGGACAGGCGGTGAAAAACTGTTTTTT
TRBV3-1/TRBV3-2	NA	few	13	TRBJ2-7	CASSQEGGSEQYF	TGTGCCAGCAGCCAAGAAGGGGGTAGCGAGCAGTACTTC
TRBV27	NA	once	15	TRBJ2-7	CASSLAGLTPYEQYF	TGTGCCAGCAGTTTGGCGGGATTGACCCCCTACGAGCAGTACTTC